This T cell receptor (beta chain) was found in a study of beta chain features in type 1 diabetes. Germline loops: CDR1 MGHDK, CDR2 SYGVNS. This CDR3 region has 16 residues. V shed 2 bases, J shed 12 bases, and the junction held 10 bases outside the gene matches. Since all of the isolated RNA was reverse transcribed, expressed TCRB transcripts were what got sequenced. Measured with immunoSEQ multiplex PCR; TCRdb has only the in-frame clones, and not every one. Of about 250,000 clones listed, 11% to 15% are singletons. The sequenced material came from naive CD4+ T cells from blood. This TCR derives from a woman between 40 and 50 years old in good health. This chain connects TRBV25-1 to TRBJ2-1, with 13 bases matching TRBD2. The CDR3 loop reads CASSEPGLAGELRQFF. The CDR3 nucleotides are TGTGCCAGCAGTGAACCAGGACTAGCGGGGGAACTGCGGCAGTTCTTC.